This T cell receptor (beta chain) was retrieved from a study of OX40 agonist ivuxolimab in advanced cancers. Study context: Given to patients was ivuxolimab, an agonistic anti-OX40 (CD134) antibody.

Worth noting for this clone: The antigen remains unidentified.

The CDR3 has 16 amino acids. Deletions cut 0 bases from V and 3 bases from J, with 13 bases between. Germline V lookup: CDR1 SGHKS, CDR2 YYEKEE (reference sequence). Only in-frame clones appear in the TCRdb table, and some are missing; sequencing was by immunoSEQ multiplex PCR. This sample yields 76,000 or so clones, of which roughly 85% are seen a single time; approximately 0.63% belongs to the top ten. Study outcomes and limitations: Average numbers of expanded clones were greater in CD8+ T cells than in CD4+.

The starting material was CD4+ or CD8+ T cells sorted from blood, obtained in a trial of the OX40 agonist ivuxolimab. The receptor's source is an adult with an advanced solid tumor such as melanoma, head and neck, liver or kidney cancer. The chain links TRBV5-5 to TRBJ1-5, with D possibly being TRBD1 (6 bases). CDR3 nucleotides: TGTGCCAGCAGCTTGGACGGGCAGGGGAACAATCAGCCCCAGCATTTT. The encoded protein is CASSLDGQGNNQPQHF.